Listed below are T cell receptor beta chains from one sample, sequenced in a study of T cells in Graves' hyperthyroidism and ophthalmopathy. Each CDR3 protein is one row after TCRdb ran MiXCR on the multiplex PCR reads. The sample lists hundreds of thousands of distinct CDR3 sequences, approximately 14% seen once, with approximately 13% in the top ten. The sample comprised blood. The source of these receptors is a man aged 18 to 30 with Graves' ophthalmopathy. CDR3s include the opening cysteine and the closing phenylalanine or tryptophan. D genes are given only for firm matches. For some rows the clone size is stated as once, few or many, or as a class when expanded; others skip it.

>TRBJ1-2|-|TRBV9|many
CASSVVGGPNYGYTF
TGTGCCAGCAGCGTAGTTGGGGGTCCTAACTATGGCTACACCTTC
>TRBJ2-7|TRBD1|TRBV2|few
CASSAMDRGLYEQYF
TGTGCCAGCAGTGCTATGGACAGGGGGCTCTACGAGCAGTACTTC
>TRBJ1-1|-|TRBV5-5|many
CASSLAPGNTEAFF
TGTGCCAGCAGCTTGGCCCCAGGGAACACTGAAGCTTTCTTT
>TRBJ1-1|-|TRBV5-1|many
CASSLRGPNTEAFF
TGCGCCAGCAGCTTGCGGGGCCCGAACACTGAAGCTTTCTTT
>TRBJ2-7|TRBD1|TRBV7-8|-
CASSPFGDRRFYEQCF
TGTGCCAGCAGCCCATTTGGGGACAGGAGGTTCTACGAGCAGTGCTTC
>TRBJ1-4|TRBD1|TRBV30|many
CAWSAHQSGGEKLFF
TGTGCCTGGAGTGCCCATCAATCAGGGGGCGAAAAACTGTTTTTT
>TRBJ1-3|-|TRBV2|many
CASSDRPAGIRVTIYF
TGTGCCAGCAGTGACCGACCGGCAGGGATCCGGGTCACCATATATTTT
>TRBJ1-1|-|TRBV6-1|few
CASSYSAWQNTEAFF
TGTGCCAGCAGTTACAGCGCATGGCAGAACACTGAAGCTTTCTTT
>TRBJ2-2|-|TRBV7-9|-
CASYTVSNTGELFF
TGTGCCAGTTATACAGTTTCCAACACCGGGGAGCTGTTTTTT
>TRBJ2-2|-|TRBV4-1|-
CASREWDKNTGELFF
TGCGCCAGCAGGGAATGGGACAAGAACACCGGGGAGCTGTTTTTT
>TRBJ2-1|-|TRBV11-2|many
CASSLLSGGGPWDEQFF
TGTGCCAGCAGCTTATTATCTGGAGGGGGGCCGTGGGATGAGCAGTTCTTC
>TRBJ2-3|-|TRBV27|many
CASSLFRDTDTQYF
TGTGCCAGCAGTTTATTCCGGGACACAGATACGCAGTATTTT
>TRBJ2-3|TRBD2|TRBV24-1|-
CATRLGGGATDTQYF
TGTGCCACCCGCCTTGGCGGGGGGGCCACAGATACGCAGTATTTT
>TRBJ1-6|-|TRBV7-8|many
CASSRMGTDRDPLHF
TGTGCCAGCAGCCGAATGGGGACCGACCGAGATCCCCTCCACTTT
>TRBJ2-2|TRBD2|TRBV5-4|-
CASSSGTSGRSGELFF
TGTGCCAGCAGCTCCGGGACTAGCGGGAGGTCTGGGGAGCTGTTTTTT
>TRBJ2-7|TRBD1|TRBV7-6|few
CASSLEPDRVHEQYF
TGTGCCAGCAGCTTAGAGCCGGACAGGGTTCATGAGCAGTACTTC
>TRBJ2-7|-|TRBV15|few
CATGRGRLTGYEQYF
TGTGCCACCGGCAGAGGCAGACTGACTGGCTACGAGCAGTACTTC
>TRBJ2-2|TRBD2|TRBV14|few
CASSPGLAGVDTGELFF
TGTGCCAGCAGCCCGGGACTAGCGGGAGTGGATACCGGGGAGCTGTTTTTT
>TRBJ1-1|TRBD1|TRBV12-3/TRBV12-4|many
CASSFWQGQGAGAFF
TGTGCCAGCAGTTTTTGGCAGGGCCAGGGGGCCGGAGCTTTCTTT
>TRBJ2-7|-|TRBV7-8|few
CASNLGQDEQYF
TGTGCCAGCAACTTAGGGCAGGACGAGCAGTACTTC
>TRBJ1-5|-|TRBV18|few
CASSPRAGLDSNQPQHF
TGTGCCAGCTCACCACGGGCAGGGCTCGATAGCAATCAGCCCCAGCATTTT
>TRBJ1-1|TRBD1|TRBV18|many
CASSLGQGINTEAFF
TGTGCCAGCTCACTGGGACAGGGGATTAACACTGAAGCTTTCTTT
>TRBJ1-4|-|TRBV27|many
CASSEQGLFEKLFF
TGTGCCAGCAGCGAACAGGGACTCTTTGAAAAACTGTTTTTT
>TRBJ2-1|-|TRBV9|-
CASSVYYNEQFF
TGTGCCAGCAGCGTATACTACAATGAGCAGTTCTTC
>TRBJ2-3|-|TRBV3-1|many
CASSQTDTTDTQYF
TGTGCCAGCAGCCAAACTGACACTACAGATACGCAGTATTTT
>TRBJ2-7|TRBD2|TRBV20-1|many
CSARAGTSGGYEQYF
TGCAGTGCTAGAGCTGGGACTAGCGGAGGATACGAGCAGTACTTC
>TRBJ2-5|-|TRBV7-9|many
CASVDVQETQYF
TGTGCCAGCGTCGATGTCCAAGAGACCCAGTACTTC
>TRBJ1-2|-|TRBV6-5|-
CASSYSLLWSYGYTF
TGTGCCAGCAGTTACTCCCTTTTGTGGAGCTATGGCTACACCTTC
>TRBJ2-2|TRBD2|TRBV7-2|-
CASRPGLAGIFSGELFF
TGTGCCAGCAGGCCGGGACTAGCGGGAATTTTTTCCGGGGAGCTGTTTTTT
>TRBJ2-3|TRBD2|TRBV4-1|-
CASSHVGLAGGKYF
TGCGCCAGCAGCCATGTTGGACTAGCGGGGGGCAAGTATTTT
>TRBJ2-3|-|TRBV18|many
CASSPQGTDTQYF
TGTGCCAGCTCGCCACAGGGCACAGATACGCAGTATTTT
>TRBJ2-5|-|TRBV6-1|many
CASSRDYRETQYF
TGTGCCAGCAGTCGGGATTACAGAGAGACCCAGTACTTC
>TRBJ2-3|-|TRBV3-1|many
CASSPLPSTDTQYF
TGTGCCAGCAGCCCCCTCCCCAGCACAGATACGCAGTATTTT
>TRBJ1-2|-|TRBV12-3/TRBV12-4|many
CASSLGFDGYTF
TGTGCCAGCAGTCTCGGCTTCGATGGCTACACCTTC
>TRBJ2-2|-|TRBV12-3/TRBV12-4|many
CASRQSGTGELFF
TGTGCCAGCAGACAATCAGGGACCGGGGAGCTGTTTTTT
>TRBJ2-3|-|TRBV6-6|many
CASSYRETSTDTQYF
TGTGCCAGCAGTTACAGGGAAACTAGCACAGATACGCAGTATTTT
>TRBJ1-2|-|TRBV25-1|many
CASSVTGTNYGYTF
TGTGCCAGCAGTGTTACCGGGACTAACTATGGCTACACCTTC
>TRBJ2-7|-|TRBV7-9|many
CASSSPTQQSFSYEQYF
TGTGCCAGCAGCTCCCCGACCCAACAAAGTTTCTCCTACGAGCAGTACTTC